A selection of T cell receptor beta chains follows, all from one sample in a study of blood T cell repertoires in COVID-19. Produced via immunoSEQ multiplex PCR; TCRdb's table is partial and in-frame only. The table lists hundreds of thousands of clones, about 85% of them singletons, with approximately 12% in the top ten. Sequenced sample: peripheral blood. These receptors all come from a woman between 18 and 30 years old who had recovered from COVID-19. Each CDR3 is given with its conserved first and last residue. Where a row states a size, it is once, few, many or the class of an expanded clone; other rows omit it.

clone size	V gene	J gene	CDR3 protein
NA	TRBV19	TRBJ2-2	CASWEGGTGELFF
NA	TRBV7-9	TRBJ2-1	CASSPGIPGERQFF
once	TRBV12-5	TRBJ2-2	CASGQGSGELFF
NA	TRBV3-1/TRBV3-2	TRBJ2-1	CASSQDRGTSGRFNEQFF
NA	TRBV12-3/TRBV12-4	TRBJ2-6	CASSPLGANVLTF
NA	TRBV3-1/TRBV3-2	TRBJ2-5	CASSQDLEERARRIIRETQYF
once	TRBV27	TRBJ1-1	CASSLFWAQGYGTEAFF
NA	TRBV19	TRBJ1-2	CASRGQPYGYTF
NA	TRBV7-9	TRBJ2-7	CASSLGIPRGEQYF
NA	TRBV4-1	TRBJ2-7	CASSQGQGRAYEQYF
NA	TRBV10-3	TRBJ2-3	CAITGGSGSTDTQYF
NA	TRBV25-1	TRBJ2-7	CASSELGLADRSYEQYF
NA	TRBV18	TRBJ1-2	CASSVGDSPNYGYTF
once	TRBV6-1	TRBJ2-7	CASSEDSALSYEQYF
NA	TRBV9	TRBJ1-1	CASSAYPRENTEAFF
once	TRBV15	TRBJ1-3	CATSRDLGGIGNTIYF
NA	TRBV6-2/TRBV6-3	TRBJ2-2	CASSKPDYTGELFF
NA	TRBV7-9	TRBJ2-7	CASSLDSWEGRSYEQYF
NA	TRBV19	TRBJ1-5	CASTSAGLPNQPQHF
NA	TRBV6-5	TRBJ2-1	CASSYSVVYNEQFF
once	TRBV29-1	TRBJ2-2	CSVEEFGTLNTGELFF
NA	TRBV20-1	TRBJ2-7	CSASQRVLSHEQYF
NA	TRBV2	TRBJ1-2	CASRSRSSDYGYTF
NA	TRBV27	TRBJ1-1	CASMVRTGGRTEAFF
NA	TRBV3-1/TRBV3-2	TRBJ2-2	CASRKREATGELFF
once	TRBV7-3	TRBJ2-5	CASSLTWTGRETQYF
NA	TRBV3-1/TRBV3-2	TRBJ2-7	CASSQKGVCEQYF
NA	TRBV19	TRBJ1-2	CASQTGSYGYTF
NA	TRBV7-3	TRBJ2-1	CASSPLRDNNEQFF
NA	TRBV4-1	TRBJ2-1	CASSQDPGGGGPGNEQFF
NA	TRBV7-3	TRBJ2-5	CASSPETSGETQYF
NA	TRBV24-1	TRBJ1-1	CATSENGQGNTEAFF
once	TRBV7-7	TRBJ2-1	CASSSGTSGYNEQFF
once	TRBV20-1	TRBJ1-2	CSASLMGADYGYTF
NA	TRBV9	TRBJ2-7	CASSVGGSGSYEQYF
NA	TRBV9	TRBJ1-6	CASSVMSSSYNSPLHF
NA	TRBV4-1	TRBJ2-1	CASSQPGTNNNEQFF
NA	TRBV28	TRBJ1-4	CASTDRVNGLFF
NA	TRBV7-9	TRBJ1-4	CASSLAGTPIMFF
NA	TRBV7-9	TRBJ1-2	CASSSLNQNYGYTF
NA	TRBV11-3	TRBJ1-2	CASSPELGEYYGYTF
NA	TRBV19	TRBJ1-2	CASSRDRGQIGGYTF
NA	TRBV27	TRBJ1-4	CASSLDGTGGRHEKLFF
NA	TRBV28	TRBJ2-1	CASLRRTGLADNEQFF
once	TRBV25-1	TRBJ1-1	CASRDRLLEAFF
NA	TRBV19	TRBJ2-7	CASSIGDSSYEQYF
NA	TRBV6-5	TRBJ2-1	CASSYAGDNNEQFF
NA	TRBV19	TRBJ1-2	CASRYDSANYGYTF
NA	TRBV6-4	TRBJ1-5	CASSDWDRGANQPQHF
NA	TRBV11-2	TRBJ1-4	CASTPLEEKLFF
NA	TRBV27	TRBJ2-1	CASSLPQGAYNEQFF
NA	TRBV19	TRBJ1-2	CASSIQTGYQPYGYTF